This T cell receptor beta chain was documented in a study of cytomegalovirus exposure and HLA in healthy donors. Findings of the study overall: The authors confirmed in vitro that three CMV-associated chains were specific for CMV antigens.

This clone turned up a few times. Its antigen is not known. 60 Vbeta and 13 Jbeta primers were used in PCR. Generated by immunoSEQ multiplex PCR, the TCRdb table keeps only in-frame clones and is missing some. The profile covers under 200,000 clones, with roughly 78% appearing a single time and roughly 0.64% taken by the ten largest. This CDR3 region has 15 residues. Between the trimmed V and J ends, which lost 0 bases and 3 bases, there was a span of 9 bases. Germline CDR1 reads SGHDT; CDR2 reads YYEEEE. The clonotype comes from a woman in her forties in good health and CMV-seronegative. The J gene is TRBJ2-2, the V gene TRBV5-6; D unresolved. Sequenced input: PBMCs. CDR3 sequence reads: CASSLALQHTGELFF. The CDR3 nucleotides are TGTGCCAGCAGCTTGGCCCTACAGCACACCGGGGAGCTGTTTTTT. Full variable domain (rest looked up from reference TRBV5-6 and TRBJ2-2): DAGVTQSPTHLIKTRGQQVTLRCSPKSGHDTVSWYQQALGQGPQFIFQYYEEEERQRGNFPDRFSGHQFPNYSSELNVNALLLGDSALYLCASSLALQHTGELFFGEGSRLTVL.